This entry concerns a single TCR beta chain. This clone was counted a few times. The target of this receptor is not known. No much larger clonotype is one base removed from it; base qualities were not supplied. This sample is part of a study of T cells in localized non-small cell lung cancer (TCRdb year 2020). A note on the overall study: The study examined T cell repertoires in hundreds of patients with early-stage NSCLC and compared tumors with uninvolved tumor-adjacent lungs. The cohort consisted of 236 treatment-naive NSCLC patients whose localized lung tumors had been resected. Of the NSCLC patients, fewer than 150 were male and about 97 were female, and the mean age was about 69 years. The investigation overall reported the following: Uninvolved tumor-adjacent lung showed the highest T cell clonality, higher than tumor, which suggests more focused antigenic responses in the uninvolved tumor-adjacent lung. Higher T cell density in blood was associated with longer overall survival, whereas higher clonality in adjacent lung was associated with shorter survival. Because multi-region sequencing of the tumors was not done, intratumor heterogeneity could not be ruled out. Because of the exploratory design, TCR variables were selected using unadjusted p-values without false-discovery rate correction. A median of around 50 of the top 100 tumor clones turned up in the paired uninvolved adjacent lung, and fewer than 35 of those clones also ranked among the top 100 of that same adjacent lung.

At the junction V is shortened by 5 bases and J by 0 bases, with 13 bases in between. The CDR3 starts with the cysteine, ends with the phenylalanine, and has 15 residues. Of the read, only the CDR3 DNA is kept; its 45 bases are in frame from base 1. CDR1 MGHDK and CDR2 SYGVNS are derived from the germline V gene. At diagnosis, peripheral blood, uninvolved tumor-adjacent lung and tumor were collected and stored as a combination of fresh-frozen and FFPE material. The immunoSEQ Assay was used to sequence TCR beta CDR3 regions from DNA. The original methods were these. To compute T cell density, TCR beta template counts were normalized to usable DNA, which was estimated by amplifying housekeeping genes. Richness was estimated with the preseqR package, extrapolating to 400,000 templates for PBMC samples and 120,000 templates for tissue samples. Clonality was calculated as one minus Pielou's evenness. To identify tissue-enriched TCRs, differential abundance testing was run on productive amino-acid clonotypes with a minimum total count of 5 and an alpha of 0.1. The Jaccard Index and the Morisita Overlap Index were used to measure how much the repertoires overlapped between compartments. GLIPH grouped TCR beta CDR3s together with public tetramer-defined viral CDR3s, and a viral motif had to include at least three viral sequences and also show V-gene enrichment. The immuneACCESS repertoire file appears here via TCRdb, limited to in-frame rearrangements. These files lack a portion of the clones; in checked studies, under half of the deficit traces to unresolved V genes, and the cause of the others is not known. Clone size and the V and J calls come from that table; the DNA yielded D and trimming. The table for this sample lists 1,000 or so clones; about 31% of them were counted only once. Jointly, the top ten make up 15% to 20% of the sample.

The TCR originated in a woman aged 18 to 55 with stage III lung adenocarcinoma. This specimen consisted of lung tumor tissue, obtained before any cancer treatment. The rearrangement combines TRBV25-1 with TRBJ1-1, with the D gene not clear enough to name. The DNA reads as follows: TGTGCCAGCAGTCCGACTAGGGTCGTGAACACTGAAGCTTTCTTT. Its protein product is CASSPTRVVNTEAFF.